The source of this T cell receptor beta chain is a study of cytomegalovirus exposure and HLA in healthy donors. Whole-study findings and limits: Association with HLA alleles at 0.05 false discovery rate was found for around 17,000 TCR beta sequences in a later analysis. Most of the TCR beta V segments (in an earlier analysis) were productive either about 87% or about 30% of the time. The study listed approximately 160 cytomegalovirus-associated TCR beta chains. The authors later linked a missense DCLRE1C variant to TCR beta V- and J-gene trimming.

As to this clone: The target antigen is unknown.

PCR used 60 Vbeta primers and 13 Jbeta primers. The method was immunoSEQ multiplex PCR; TCRdb's version includes in-frame clones alone and lacks a portion of them. The sample has about 190,000 clones, roughly 86% seen once. The CDR3 is made up of 12 amino acids. Germline V gene data show CDR1 as MNHEY and CDR2 as SVGAGI. V was pared by 6 bases and J by 5 bases, with 8 bases between. Sequencing input: PBMCs. The sequence derives from a man aged 35-49 years in good health and CMV-seropositive. V and J are TRBV6-5 and TRBJ1-5, with D unresolved. The CDR3 loop is CASSHPDQPQHF. The CDR3 DNA follows: TGTGCCAGCAGCCACCCGGATCAGCCCCAGCATTTT.